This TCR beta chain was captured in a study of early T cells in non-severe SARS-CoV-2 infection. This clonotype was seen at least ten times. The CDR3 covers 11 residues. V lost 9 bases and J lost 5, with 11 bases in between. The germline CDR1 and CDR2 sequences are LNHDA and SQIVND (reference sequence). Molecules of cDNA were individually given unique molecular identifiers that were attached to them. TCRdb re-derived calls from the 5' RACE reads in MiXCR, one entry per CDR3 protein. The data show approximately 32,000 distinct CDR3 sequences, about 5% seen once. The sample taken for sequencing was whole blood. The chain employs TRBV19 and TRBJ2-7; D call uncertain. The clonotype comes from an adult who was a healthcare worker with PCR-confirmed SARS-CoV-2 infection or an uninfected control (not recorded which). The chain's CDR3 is CASPGPNEQYF. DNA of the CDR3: TGTGCCAGCCCCGGTCCCAACGAGCAGTACTTC.